The TCR beta chain described here comes from a study of T cell changes during pregnancy in multiple sclerosis. The CDR3 is 13 amino acids. Germline-derived CDR1 and CDR2 are SNHLY and FYNNEI. Deletions cut 6 bases from V and 4 bases from J, with 13 bases between. Profiled with immunoSEQ multiplex PCR; TCRdb holds only in-frame clones, not every one. The sample lists around 60,000 clones; 80% to 95% were seen once. The receptor comes from a female donor with multiple sclerosis, enrolled in a pregnancy study. Sequenced here: peripheral blood, sampled in the second trimester of pregnancy. The rearrangement joins TRBV2 to TRBJ2-7; no definite D call. CDR3 coding DNA: TGTGCCAGCAGGGTAGACGGGTCGTACGAGCAGTACTTC. Its translation: CASRVDGSYEQYF.